The sequence of this T cell receptor beta chain was determined in a study of shared clonotypes between healthy human individuals. Study-level background: Donors consisted of a couple of women and three men between 18 and 49. Study-wide points: Non-shared clonotypes had lower generation probabilities than those shared by all four donors.

The germline gives CDR1 SGHTA, CDR2 FQGTGA. The V and J ends lost 2 bases and 8 bases respectively, with 12 bases between them. The CDR3 sequence is 14 residues long. Remarks on this clone: What it binds is not known.

For each subset, genomic DNA was distributed in equal portions over several immunoSEQ plates. The authors loaded 200 ng DNA, 28,000 or so T cell genomes, into sorted-subset replicate PCRs. Libraries were prepared by immunoSEQ multiplex PCR; TCRdb keeps only in-frame clonotypes and omits some of them. The sample lists over a million clones, 78% occurring once. This TCR derives from a man aged 18 to 29 in good health. Some clones in this sample may be carry-over from other donors' samples. The sequenced material came from memory CD4+ T cells from PBMCs. Stated subset: CD45RA-negative fraction. The chain uses TRBV7-3 and TRBJ2-2; D uncertain. In DNA form, the CDR3 reads TGTGCCAGCAGCTTACTGACTCGCTCGGGGGAGCTGTTTTTT. Translated: CASSLLTRSGELFF.